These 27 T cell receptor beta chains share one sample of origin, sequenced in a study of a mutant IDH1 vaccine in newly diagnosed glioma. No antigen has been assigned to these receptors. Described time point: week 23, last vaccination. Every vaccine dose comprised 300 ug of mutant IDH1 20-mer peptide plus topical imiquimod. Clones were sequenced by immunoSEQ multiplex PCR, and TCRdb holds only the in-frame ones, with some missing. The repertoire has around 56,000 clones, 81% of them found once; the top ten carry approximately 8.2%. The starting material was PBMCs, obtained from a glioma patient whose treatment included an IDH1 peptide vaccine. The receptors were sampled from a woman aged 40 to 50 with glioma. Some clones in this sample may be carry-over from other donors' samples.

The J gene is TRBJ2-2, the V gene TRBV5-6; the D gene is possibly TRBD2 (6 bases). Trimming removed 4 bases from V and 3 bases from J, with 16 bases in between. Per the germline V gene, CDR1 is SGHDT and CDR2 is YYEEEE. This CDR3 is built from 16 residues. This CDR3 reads CASSMFSRGYTGELFF. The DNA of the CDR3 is TGTGCCAGCAGCATGTTCTCGCGGGGTTACACCGGGGAGCTGTTTTTT.

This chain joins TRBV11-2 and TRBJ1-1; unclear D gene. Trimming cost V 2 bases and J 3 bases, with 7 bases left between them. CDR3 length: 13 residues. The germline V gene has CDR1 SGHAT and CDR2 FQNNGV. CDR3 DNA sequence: TGTGCCAGCAGCTTAACGGGGTACACTGAAGCTTTCTTT. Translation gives CASSLTGYTEAFF.

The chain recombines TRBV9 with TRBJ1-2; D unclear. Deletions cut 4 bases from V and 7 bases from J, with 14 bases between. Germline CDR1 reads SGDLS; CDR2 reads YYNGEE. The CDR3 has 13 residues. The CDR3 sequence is CASSPYGRAGYTF. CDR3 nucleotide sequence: TGTGCCAGCAGCCCTTACGGGAGGGCTGGCTACACCTTC.

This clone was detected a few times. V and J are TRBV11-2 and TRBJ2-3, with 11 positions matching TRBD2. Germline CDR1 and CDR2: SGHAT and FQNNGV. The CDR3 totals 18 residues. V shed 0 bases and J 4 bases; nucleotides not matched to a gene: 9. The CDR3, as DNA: TGTGCCAGCAGCTTAGATCTAGGCCTAGCGGGGGGTTCAGATACGCAGTATTTT. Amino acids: CASSLDLGLAGGSDTQYF.

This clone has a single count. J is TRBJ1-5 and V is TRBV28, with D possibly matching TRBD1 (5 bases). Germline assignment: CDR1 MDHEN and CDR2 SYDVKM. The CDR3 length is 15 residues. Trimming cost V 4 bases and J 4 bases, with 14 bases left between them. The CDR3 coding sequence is TGTGCCAGCAGTTGGGGGGGGATGCGTAATCAGCCCCAGCATTTT. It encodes CASSWGGMRNQPQHF.

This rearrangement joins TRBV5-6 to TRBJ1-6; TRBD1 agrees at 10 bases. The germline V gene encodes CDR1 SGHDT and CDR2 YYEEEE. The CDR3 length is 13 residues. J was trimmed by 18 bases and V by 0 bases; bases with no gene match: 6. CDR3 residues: CASSLGRDRGTHF. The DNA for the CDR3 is TGTGCCAGCAGCTTGGGGAGGGACAGGGGAACCCACTTT.

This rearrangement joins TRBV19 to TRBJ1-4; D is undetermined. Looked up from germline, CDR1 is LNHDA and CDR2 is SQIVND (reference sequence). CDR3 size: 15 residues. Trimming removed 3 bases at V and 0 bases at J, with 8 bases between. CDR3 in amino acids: CASSMLGATNEKLFF. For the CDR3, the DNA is TGTGCCAGTAGTATGCTGGGCGCAACTAATGAAAAACTGTTTTTT.

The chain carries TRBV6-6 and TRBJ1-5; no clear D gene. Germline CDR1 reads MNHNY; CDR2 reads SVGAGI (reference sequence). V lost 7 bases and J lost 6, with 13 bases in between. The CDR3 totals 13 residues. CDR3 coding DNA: TGTGCCAGCACCCCACGGGGAGGTCAGCCCCAGCATTTT. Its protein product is CASTPRGGQPQHF.

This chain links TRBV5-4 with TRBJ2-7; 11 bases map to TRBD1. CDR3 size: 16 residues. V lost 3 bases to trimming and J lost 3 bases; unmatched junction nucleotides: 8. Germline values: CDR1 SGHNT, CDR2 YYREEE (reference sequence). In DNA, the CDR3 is TGTGCCAGCAGCTGGGGGGGGACAGGGGGTGTCTACGAGCAGTACTTC. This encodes CASSWGGTGGVYEQYF.

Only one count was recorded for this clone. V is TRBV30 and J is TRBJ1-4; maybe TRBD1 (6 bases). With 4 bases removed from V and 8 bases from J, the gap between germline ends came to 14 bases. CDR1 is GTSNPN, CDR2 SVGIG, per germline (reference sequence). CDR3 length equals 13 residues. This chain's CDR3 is CAWNTQGQEKLFF. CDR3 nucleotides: TGTGCCTGGAATACACAAGGACAGGAAAAACTGTTTTTT.

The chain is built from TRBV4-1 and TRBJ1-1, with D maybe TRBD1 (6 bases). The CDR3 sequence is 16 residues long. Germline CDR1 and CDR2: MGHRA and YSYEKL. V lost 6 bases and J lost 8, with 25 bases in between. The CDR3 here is CASSPSGGGREVEAFF. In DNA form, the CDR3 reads TGCGCCAGCAGTCCAAGCGGGGGCGGTCGAGAGGTCGAAGCTTTCTTT.

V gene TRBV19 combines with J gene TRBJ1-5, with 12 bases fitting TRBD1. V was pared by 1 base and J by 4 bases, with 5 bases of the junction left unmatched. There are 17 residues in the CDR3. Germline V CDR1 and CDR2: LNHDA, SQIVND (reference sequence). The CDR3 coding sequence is TGTGCCAGTAGTATAGTGGGGACAGGGGGCGAGAATCAGCCCCAGCATTTT. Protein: CASSIVGTGGENQPQHF.

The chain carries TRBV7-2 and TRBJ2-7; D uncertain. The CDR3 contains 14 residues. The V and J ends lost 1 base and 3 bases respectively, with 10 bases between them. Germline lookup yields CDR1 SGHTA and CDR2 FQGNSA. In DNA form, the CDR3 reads TGTGCCAGCAGCTTAGGTGTCCGGAACTACGAGCAGTACTTC. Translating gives CASSLGVRNYEQYF. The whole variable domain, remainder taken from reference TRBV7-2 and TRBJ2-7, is GAGVSQSPSNKVTEKGKDVELRCDPISGHTALYWYRQSLGQGLEFLIYFQGNSAPDKSGLPSDRFSAERTGGSVSTLTIQRTQQEDSAVYLCASSLGVRNYEQYFGPGTRLTVT.

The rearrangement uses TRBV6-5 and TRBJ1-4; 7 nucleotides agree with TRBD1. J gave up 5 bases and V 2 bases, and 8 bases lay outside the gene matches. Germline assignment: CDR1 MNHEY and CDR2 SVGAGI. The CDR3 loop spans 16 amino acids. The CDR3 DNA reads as TGTGCCAGCAGTTACCTGACACAGGGGCCGAATGAAAAACTGTTTTTT. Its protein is CASSYLTQGPNEKLFF.

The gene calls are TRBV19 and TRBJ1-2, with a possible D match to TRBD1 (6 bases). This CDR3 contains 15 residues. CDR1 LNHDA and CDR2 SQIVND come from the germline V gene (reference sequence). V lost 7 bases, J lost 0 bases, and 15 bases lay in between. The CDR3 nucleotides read TGTGCCAGTACCGCGACAGGTTCAACTAACTATGGCTACACCTTC. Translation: CASTATGSTNYGYTF.

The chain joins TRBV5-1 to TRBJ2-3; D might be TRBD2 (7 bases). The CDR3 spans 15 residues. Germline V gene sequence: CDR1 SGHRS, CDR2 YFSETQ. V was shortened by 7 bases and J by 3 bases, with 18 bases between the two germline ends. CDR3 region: CASGGGAFVTDTQYF. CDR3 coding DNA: TGCGCCAGCGGTGGGGGGGCCTTCGTGACAGATACGCAGTATTTT.

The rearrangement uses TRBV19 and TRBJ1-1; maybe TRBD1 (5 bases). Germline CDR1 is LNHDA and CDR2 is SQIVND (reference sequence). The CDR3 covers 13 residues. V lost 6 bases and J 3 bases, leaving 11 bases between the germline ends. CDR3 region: CASRDQGYTEAFF. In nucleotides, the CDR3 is TGTGCCAGTAGAGATCAGGGCTACACTGAAGCTTTCTTT. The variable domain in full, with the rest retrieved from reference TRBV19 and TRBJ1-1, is DGGITQSPKYLFRKEGQNVTLSCEQNLNHDAMYWYRQDPGQGLRLIYYSQIVNDFQKGDIAEGYSVSREKKESFPLTVTSAQKNPTAFYLCASRDQGYTEAFFGQGTRLTVV.

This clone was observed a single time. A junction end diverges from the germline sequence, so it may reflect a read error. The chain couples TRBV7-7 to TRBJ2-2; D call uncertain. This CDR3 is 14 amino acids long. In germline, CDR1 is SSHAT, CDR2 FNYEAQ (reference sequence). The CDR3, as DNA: TGTGCTAGCAGCTCACTACAGAACACCGGGGAGCTGTTTTTT. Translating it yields CASSSLQNTGELFF.

CDR3 protein: CASSLKDRGYGYTF. The DNA for the CDR3 is TGTGCCAGCAGCCTAAAGGACAGGGGCTATGGCTACACCTTC. The chain carries TRBV7-2 and TRBJ1-2; 9 bases agree with TRBD1. The CDR3 totals 14 residues. Losses at the gene ends were 5 bases for V and 4 bases for J; bases not matched to a gene: 5. Germline CDR1 reads SGHTA; CDR2 reads FQGNSA. The full variable domain, in which reference TRBV7-2 and TRBJ1-2 provide the parts outside the CDR3, is GAGVSQSPSNKVTEKGKDVELRCDPISGHTALYWYRQSLGQGLEFLIYFQGNSAPDKSGLPSDRFSAERTGGSVSTLTIQRTQQEDSAVYLCASSLKDRGYGYTFGSGTRLTVV.

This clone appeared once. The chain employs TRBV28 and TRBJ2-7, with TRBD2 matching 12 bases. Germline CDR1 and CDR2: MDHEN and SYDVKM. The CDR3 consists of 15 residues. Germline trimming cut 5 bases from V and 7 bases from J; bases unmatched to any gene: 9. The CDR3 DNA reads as TGTGCCAGCAGTCAAACTAGCGGGGGGCCGGGGGAGCAGTACTTC. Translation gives CASSQTSGGPGEQYF.

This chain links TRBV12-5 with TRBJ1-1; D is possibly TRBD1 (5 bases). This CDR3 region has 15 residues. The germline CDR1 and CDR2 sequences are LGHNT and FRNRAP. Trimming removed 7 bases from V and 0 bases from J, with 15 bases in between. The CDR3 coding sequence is TGTGCTAGTGCCTTCTGGGGCGGCTTGAACACTGAAGCTTTCTTT. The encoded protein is CASAFWGGLNTEAFF.

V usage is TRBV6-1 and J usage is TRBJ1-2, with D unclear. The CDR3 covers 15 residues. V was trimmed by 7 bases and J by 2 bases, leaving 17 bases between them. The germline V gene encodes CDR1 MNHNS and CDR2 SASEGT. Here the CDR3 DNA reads TGTGCCAGCATCCGCCGTAGGGCAGGCAACTATGGCTACACCTTC. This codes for CASIRRRAGNYGYTF.

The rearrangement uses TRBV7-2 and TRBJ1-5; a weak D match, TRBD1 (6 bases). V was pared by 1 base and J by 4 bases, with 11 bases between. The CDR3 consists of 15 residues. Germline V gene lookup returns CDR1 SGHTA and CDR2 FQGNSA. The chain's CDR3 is CASSLGQAPNQPQHF. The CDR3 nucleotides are TGTGCCAGCAGCTTAGGACAGGCCCCTAATCAGCCCCAGCATTTT.

The CDR3 spells CASSLVPGGRDTEAFF. The CDR3, as DNA: TGTGCCAGCAGCTTAGTTCCAGGGGGCAGGGACACTGAAGCTTTCTTT. The chain is built from TRBV13 and TRBJ1-1, with 8 bases identical to TRBD1. CDR3 size: 16 residues. V was pared by 1 base and J by 3 bases, with 7 bases of the junction left unmatched. Germline CDR1 PRHDT, CDR2 FYEKMQ (reference sequence).

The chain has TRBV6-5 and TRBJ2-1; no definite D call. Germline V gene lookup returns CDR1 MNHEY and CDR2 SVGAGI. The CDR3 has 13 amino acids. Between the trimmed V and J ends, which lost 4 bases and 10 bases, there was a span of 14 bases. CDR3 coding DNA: TGTGCCAGCAGTTCCGTTTCCTGGGGAGAGCAGTTCTTC. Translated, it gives CASSSVSWGEQFF.

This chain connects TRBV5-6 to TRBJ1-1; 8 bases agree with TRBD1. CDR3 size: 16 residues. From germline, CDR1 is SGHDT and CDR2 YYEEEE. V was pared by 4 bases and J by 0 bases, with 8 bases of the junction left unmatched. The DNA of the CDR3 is TGTGCCAGCAGCCCCGGACAGGGTAATATGAACACTGAAGCTTTCTTT. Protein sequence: CASSPGQGNMNTEAFF. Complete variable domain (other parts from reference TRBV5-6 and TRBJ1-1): DAGVTQSPTHLIKTRGQQVTLRCSPKSGHDTVSWYQQALGQGPQFIFQYYEEEERQRGNFPDRFSGHQFPNYSSELNVNALLLGDSALYLCASSPGQGNMNTEAFFGQGTRLTVV.

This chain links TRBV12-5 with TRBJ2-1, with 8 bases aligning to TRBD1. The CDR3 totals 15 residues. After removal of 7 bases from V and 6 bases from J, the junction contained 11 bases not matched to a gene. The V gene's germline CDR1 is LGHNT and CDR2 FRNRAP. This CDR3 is CASALGDRKPNEQFF. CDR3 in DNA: TGTGCTAGTGCCCTAGGGGACAGGAAACCCAATGAGCAGTTCTTC.